The 5 T cell receptor beta chains given below trace back to one sample, sequenced in a study of T cell changes during pregnancy in multiple sclerosis. Libraries were prepared by immunoSEQ multiplex PCR; TCRdb keeps only in-frame clonotypes and omits some of them. The table includes 40,000 to 60,000 clones, around 92% detected once. The sequencing here drew on CD4+ T cells from peripheral blood mononuclear cells, taken in the third trimester of pregnancy. Receptors were obtained from a female donor with multiple sclerosis, enrolled in a pregnancy study.

The chain has TRBV30 and TRBJ1-1; 8 bases match TRBD1. The germline gives CDR1 GTSNPN, CDR2 SVGIG (reference sequence). The CDR3 is 13 amino acids. Germline trimming cut 4 bases from V and 5 bases from J; bases unmatched to any gene: 6. CDR3 nucleotide sequence: TGTGCCTGGACCCACAGGGGGATGACTGAAGCTTTCTTT. Translated, it gives CAWTHRGMTEAFF.

This chain connects TRBV5-4 to TRBJ1-3, with unresolved D. The V gene's germline CDR1 is SGHNT and CDR2 YYREEE (reference sequence). CDR3 length: 15 amino acids. V shed 4 bases and J shed 0 bases, with 11 bases lying between them. The DNA for the CDR3 is TGTGCCAGCAGCCAAGATAACAACTCTGGAAACACCATATATTTT. Translated: CASSQDNNSGNTIYF.

The chain employs TRBV30 and TRBJ1-2; possibly TRBD1 for D (5 bases). The CDR3 extends over 17 amino acids. The germline CDR1 and CDR2 sequences are GTSNPN and SVGIG (reference sequence). Trimming took 3 bases from V and 2 from J, leaving 22 bases between them. CDR3 amino acids: CAWSGLGVLPGNYGYTF. CDR3 coding DNA: TGTGCCTGGAGCGGGTTAGGGGTACTGCCTGGCAACTATGGCTACACCTTC.

The V call is TRBV30, the J call TRBJ2-2, with 8 bases identical to TRBD1. V lost 0 bases, J lost 7 bases, and 10 bases stayed unmatched. This CDR3 has 16 residues. Germline CDR1 reads GTSNPN; CDR2 reads SVGIG (reference sequence). The CDR3 DNA reads TGTGCCTGGAGTGTACATGGCAGGGGGCTGGACGGGGAGCTGTTTTTT. This translates into CAWSVHGRGLDGELFF.

The chain links TRBV5-4 to TRBJ1-6; D is perhaps TRBD1 (6 bases). Germline values: CDR1 SGHNT, CDR2 YYREEE (reference sequence). The CDR3 sequence is 15 residues long. Between the trimmed V and J ends, which lost 0 bases and 11 bases, there was a span of 15 bases. The DNA for the CDR3 is TGTGCCAGCAGCTTGGGGGGACAAGGGATCGCACCCCTCCACTTT. It yields the protein CASSLGGQGIAPLHF.